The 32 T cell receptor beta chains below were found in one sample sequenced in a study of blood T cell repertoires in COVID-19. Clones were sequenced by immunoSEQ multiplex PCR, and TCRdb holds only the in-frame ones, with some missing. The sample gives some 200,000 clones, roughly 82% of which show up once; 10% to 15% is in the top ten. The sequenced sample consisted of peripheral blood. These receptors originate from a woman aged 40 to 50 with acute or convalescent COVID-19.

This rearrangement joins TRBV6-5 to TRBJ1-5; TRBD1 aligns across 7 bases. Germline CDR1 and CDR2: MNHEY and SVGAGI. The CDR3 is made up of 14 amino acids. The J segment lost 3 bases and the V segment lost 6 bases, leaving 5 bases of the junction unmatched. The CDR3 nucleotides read TGTGCCAGCAGGGAGACAGGGTCCAATCAGCCCCAGCATTTT. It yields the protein CASRETGSNQPQHF.

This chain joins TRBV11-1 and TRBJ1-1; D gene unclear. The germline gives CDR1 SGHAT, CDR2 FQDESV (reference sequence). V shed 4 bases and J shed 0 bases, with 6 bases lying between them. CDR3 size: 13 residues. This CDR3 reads CASSSRLNTEAFF. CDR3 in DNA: TGTGCCAGCAGCTCCCGTCTGAACACTGAAGCTTTCTTT.

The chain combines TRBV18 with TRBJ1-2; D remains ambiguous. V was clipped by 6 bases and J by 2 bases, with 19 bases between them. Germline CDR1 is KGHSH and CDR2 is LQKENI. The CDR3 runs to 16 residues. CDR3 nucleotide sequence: TGTGCCAGCTCCCAATCGGGCATGCCGGGGAACTATGGCTACACCTTC. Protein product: CASSQSGMPGNYGYTF.

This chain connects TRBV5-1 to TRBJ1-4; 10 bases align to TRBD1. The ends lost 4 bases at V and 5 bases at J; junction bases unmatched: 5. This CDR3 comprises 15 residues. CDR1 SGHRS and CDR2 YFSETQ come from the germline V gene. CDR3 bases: TGCGCCAGCAGCCTAGGACAGGGGGAAAATGAAAAACTGTTTTTT. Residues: CASSLGQGENEKLFF.

CDR3 DNA: TGTGCCAGCAGCTTAGCCTCGACAGGGTATTCACCCCTCCACTTT. Residues: CASSLASTGYSPLHF. The J gene is TRBJ1-6, the V gene TRBV7-9; 7 bases are a match to TRBD1. V lost 0 bases and J lost 8; bases outside the gene matches: 4. The length of the CDR3 is 15 residues. Looked up from germline, CDR1 is SEHNR and CDR2 is FQNEAQ (reference sequence).

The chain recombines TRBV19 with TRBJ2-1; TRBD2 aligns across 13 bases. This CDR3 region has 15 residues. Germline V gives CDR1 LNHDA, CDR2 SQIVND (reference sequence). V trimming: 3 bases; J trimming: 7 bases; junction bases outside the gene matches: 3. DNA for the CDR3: TGTGCCAGTAGTATCGGGACTAGCGGGACGAATGAGCAGTTCTTC. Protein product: CASSIGTSGTNEQFF.

CDR3 loop: CASSQEYGGVISGNTIYF. CDR3 nucleotides: TGCGCCAGCAGCCAAGAATATGGGGGGGTCATCTCTGGAAACACCATATATTTT. V is TRBV4-3 and J is TRBJ1-3; weak D call: TRBD1 (5 bases). Looked up from germline, CDR1 is LGHNA and CDR2 is YSLEER. The CDR3 has 18 amino acids. V was trimmed by 0 bases and J by 0 bases, leaving 15 bases between them.

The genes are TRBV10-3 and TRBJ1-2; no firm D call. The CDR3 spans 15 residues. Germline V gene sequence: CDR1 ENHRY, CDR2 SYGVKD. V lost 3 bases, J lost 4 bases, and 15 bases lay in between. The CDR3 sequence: CAISEPLEGSYGYTF. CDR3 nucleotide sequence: TGTGCCATCAGTGAACCCCTAGAGGGCTCCTATGGCTACACCTTC.

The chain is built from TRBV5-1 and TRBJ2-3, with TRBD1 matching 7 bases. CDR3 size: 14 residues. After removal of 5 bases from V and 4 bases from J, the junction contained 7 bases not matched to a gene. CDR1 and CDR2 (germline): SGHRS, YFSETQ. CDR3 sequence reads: CASSLGTEPDTQYF. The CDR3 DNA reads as TGCGCCAGCAGTCTAGGGACAGAACCAGATACGCAGTATTTT.

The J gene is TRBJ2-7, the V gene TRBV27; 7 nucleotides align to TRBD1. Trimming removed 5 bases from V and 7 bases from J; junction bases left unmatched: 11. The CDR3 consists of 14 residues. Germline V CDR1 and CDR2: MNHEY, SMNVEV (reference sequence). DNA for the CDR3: TGTGCCAGCAGTGAACAGGGGCGCACACGTGAGCAGTACTTC. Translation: CASSEQGRTREQYF.

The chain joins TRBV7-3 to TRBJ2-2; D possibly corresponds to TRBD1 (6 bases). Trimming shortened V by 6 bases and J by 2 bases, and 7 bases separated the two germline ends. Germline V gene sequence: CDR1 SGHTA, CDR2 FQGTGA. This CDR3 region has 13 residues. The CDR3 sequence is CASRTGNTGELFF. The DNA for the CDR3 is TGTGCCAGCAGGACAGGAAACACCGGGGAGCTGTTTTTT.

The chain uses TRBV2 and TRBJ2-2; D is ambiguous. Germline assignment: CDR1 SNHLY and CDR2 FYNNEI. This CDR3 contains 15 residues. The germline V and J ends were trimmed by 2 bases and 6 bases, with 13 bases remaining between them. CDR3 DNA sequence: TGTGCCAGCAGTGAACTTCGACAAACGGCCGGGGAGCTGTTTTTT. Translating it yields CASSELRQTAGELFF.

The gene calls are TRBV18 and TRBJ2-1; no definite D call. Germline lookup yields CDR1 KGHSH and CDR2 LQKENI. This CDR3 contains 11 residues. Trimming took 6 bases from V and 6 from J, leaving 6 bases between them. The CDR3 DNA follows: TGTGCCAGCTCCGGAGCCAATGAGCAGTTCTTC. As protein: CASSGANEQFF. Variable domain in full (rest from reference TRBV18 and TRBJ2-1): NAGVMQNPRHLVRRRGQEARLRCSPMKGHSHVYWYRQLPEEGLKFMVYLQKENIIDESGMPKERFSAEFPKEGPSILRIQQVVRGDSAAYFCASSGANEQFFGPGTRLTVL.

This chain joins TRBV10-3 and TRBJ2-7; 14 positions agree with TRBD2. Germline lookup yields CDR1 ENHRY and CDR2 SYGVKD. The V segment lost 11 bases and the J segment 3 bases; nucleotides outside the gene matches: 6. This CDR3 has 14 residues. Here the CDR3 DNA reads TGTGCCTCCCGACTAGCGGGGGGGGACTACGAGCAGTACTTC. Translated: CASRLAGGDYEQYF.

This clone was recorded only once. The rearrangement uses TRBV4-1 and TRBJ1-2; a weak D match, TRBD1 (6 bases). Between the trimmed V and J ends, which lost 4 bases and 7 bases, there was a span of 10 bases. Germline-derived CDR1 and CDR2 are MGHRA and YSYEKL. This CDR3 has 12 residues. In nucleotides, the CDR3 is TGCGCCAGCAGCCCAGGACAGCGTGGCTACACCTTC. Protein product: CASSPGQRGYTF.

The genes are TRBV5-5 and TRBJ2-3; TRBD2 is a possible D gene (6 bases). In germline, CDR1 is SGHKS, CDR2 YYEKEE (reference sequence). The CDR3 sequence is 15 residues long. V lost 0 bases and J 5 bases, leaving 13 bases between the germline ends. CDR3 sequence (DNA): TGTGCCAGCAGCTTGGAGGAGGGGAATGGAGATACGCAGTATTTT. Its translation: CASSLEEGNGDTQYF.

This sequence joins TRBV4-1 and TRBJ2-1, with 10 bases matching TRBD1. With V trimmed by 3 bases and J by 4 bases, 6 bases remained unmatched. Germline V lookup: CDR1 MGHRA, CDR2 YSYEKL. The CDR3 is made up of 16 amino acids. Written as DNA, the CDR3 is TGCGCCAGCAGCCAGATGGGACAGGGGACGTACAATGAGCAGTTCTTC. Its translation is CASSQMGQGTYNEQFF.

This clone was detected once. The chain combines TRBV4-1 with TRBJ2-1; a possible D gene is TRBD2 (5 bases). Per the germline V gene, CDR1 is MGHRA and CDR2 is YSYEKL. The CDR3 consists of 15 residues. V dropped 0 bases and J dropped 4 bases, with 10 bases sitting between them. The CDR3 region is CASSQDRTPYNEQFF. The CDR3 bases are TGCGCCAGCAGCCAAGACCGGACTCCATACAATGAGCAGTTCTTC.

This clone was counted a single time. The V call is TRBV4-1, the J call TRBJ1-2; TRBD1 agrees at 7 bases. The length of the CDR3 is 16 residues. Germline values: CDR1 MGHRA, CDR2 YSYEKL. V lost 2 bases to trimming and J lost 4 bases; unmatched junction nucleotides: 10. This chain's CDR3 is CASSQIDGQVVYGYTF. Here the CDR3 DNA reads TGCGCCAGCAGCCAAATTGACGGACAGGTAGTCTATGGCTACACCTTC.

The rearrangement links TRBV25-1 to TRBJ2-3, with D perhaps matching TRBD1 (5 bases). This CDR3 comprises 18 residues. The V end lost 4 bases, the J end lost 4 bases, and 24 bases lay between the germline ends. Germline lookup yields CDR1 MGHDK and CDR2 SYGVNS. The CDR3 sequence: CASSGALTTLAGSDTQYF. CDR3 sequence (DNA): TGTGCCAGCAGTGGGGCCCTTACCACACTCGCAGGGTCAGATACGCAGTATTTT.

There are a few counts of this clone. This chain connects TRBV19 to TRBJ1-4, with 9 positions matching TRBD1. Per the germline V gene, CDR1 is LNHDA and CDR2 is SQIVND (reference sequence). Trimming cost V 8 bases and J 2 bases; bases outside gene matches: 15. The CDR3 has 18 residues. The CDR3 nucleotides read TGTGCCAGTGCGCAGAGGCGATTACAGGGGGCGACTAATGAAAAACTGTTTTTT. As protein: CASAQRRLQGATNEKLFF.

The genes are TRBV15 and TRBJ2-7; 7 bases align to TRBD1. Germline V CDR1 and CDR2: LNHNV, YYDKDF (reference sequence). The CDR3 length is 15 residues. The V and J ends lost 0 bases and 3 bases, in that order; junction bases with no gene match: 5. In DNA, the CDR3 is TGTGCCACCAGCAGAGATCTAGGGGGCGGCTACGAGCAGTACTTC. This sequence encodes CATSRDLGGGYEQYF.

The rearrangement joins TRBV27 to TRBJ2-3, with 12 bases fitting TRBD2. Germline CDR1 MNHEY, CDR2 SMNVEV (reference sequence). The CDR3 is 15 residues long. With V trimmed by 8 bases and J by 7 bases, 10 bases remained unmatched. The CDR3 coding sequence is TGTGCCAGCCCCATCCGGACTAGCGGGGCGCATACGCAGTATTTT. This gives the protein CASPIRTSGAHTQYF.

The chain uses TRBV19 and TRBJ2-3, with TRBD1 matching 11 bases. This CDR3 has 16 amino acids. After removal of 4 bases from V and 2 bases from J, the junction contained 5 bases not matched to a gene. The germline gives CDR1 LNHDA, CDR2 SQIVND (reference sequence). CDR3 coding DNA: TGTGCCAGTAGTACCCGGGACAGGGGGGACACAGATACGCAGTATTTT. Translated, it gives CASSTRDRGDTDTQYF.

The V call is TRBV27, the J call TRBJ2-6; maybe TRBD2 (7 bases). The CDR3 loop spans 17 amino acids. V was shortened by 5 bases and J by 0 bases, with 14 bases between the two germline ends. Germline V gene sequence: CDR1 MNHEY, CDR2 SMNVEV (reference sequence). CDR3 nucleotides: TGTGCCAGCAGTCCCTGGGGGGGCCCCTCTGGGGCCAACGTCCTGACTTTC. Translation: CASSPWGGPSGANVLTF.

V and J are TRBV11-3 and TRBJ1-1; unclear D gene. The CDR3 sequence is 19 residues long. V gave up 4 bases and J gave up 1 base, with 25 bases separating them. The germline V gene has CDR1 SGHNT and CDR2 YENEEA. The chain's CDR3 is CASSSTWDFGEGKNTEAFF. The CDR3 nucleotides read TGTGCCAGCAGCTCAACCTGGGATTTCGGGGAAGGGAAGAACACTGAAGCTTTCTTT. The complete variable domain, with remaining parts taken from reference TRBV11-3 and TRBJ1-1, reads EAGVVQSPRYKIIEKKQPVAFWCNPISGHNTLYWYLQNLGQGPELLIRYENEEAVDDSQLPKDRFSAERLKGVDSTLKIQPAELGDSAVYLCASSSTWDFGEGKNTEAFFGQGTRLTVV.

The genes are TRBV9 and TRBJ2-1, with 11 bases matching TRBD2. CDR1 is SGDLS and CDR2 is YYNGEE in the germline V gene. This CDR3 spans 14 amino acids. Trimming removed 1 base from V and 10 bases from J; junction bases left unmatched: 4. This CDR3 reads CASSVMTSGTEQFF. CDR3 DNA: TGTGCCAGCAGCGTAATGACTAGCGGGACAGAGCAGTTCTTC.

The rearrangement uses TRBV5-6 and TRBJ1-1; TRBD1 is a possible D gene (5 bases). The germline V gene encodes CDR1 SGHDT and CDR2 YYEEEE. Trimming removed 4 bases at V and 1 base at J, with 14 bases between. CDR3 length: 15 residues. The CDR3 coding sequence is TGTGCCAGCAGCCGCCGCAGGGTGGGGAACACTGAAGCTTTCTTT. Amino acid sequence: CASSRRRVGNTEAFF. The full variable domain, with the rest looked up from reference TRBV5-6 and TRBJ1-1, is DAGVTQSPTHLIKTRGQQVTLRCSPKSGHDTVSWYQQALGQGPQFIFQYYEEEERQRGNFPDRFSGHQFPNYSSELNVNALLLGDSALYLCASSRRRVGNTEAFFGQGTRLTVV.

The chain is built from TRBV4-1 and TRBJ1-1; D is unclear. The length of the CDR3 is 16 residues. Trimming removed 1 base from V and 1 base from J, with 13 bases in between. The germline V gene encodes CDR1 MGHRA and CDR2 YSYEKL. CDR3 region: CASSQVFSKRNTEAFF. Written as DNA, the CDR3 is TGCGCCAGCAGCCAAGTTTTCTCCAAGAGGAACACTGAAGCTTTCTTT.

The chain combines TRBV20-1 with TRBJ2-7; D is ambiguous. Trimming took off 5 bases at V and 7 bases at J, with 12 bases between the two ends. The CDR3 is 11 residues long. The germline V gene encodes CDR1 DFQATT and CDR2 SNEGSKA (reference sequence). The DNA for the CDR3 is TGCAGTGCTGCCGTTGAGATGGAGCAGTACTTC. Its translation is CSAAVEMEQYF.

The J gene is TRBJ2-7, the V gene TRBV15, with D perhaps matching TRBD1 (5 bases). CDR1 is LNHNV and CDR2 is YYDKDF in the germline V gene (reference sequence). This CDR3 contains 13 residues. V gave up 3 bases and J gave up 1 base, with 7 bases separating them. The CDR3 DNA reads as TGTGCCACCAGCAGGGACACTTCCTACGAGCAGTACTTC. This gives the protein CATSRDTSYEQYF.

For the CDR3, the DNA is TGTGCCAGCAGTTACTCGCGACAGGGAGACTACGAGCAGTACTTC. Protein: CASSYSRQGDYEQYF. The chain has TRBV6-6 and TRBJ2-7; 7 bases are shared with TRBD1. In germline, CDR1 is MNHNY, CDR2 SVGAGI (reference sequence). The CDR3 extends over 15 amino acids. V shed 0 bases and J 3 bases; nucleotides not matched to a gene: 5.